Listed here is a single TCR beta chain. No antigen is known for it. These data come from a study of tumor-infiltrating lymphocytes in localized non-small cell lung cancer. Whole-study context: Each patient gave resected tumor and non-adjacent uninvolved lung tissue. Findings and limits, study-wide: Available tissue quantity limited TCR sequencing to a patient subset. Tumors had more T cell infiltration than uninvolved lung, per TCRbeta sequencing and CD3 counts.

Germline CDR1 GTSNPN, CDR2 SVGIG (reference sequence). With V trimmed by 3 bases and J by 4 bases, 6 bases remained unmatched. This CDR3 has 15 amino acids. Clones were read by immunoSEQ multiplex PCR, and TCRdb kept only the in-frame ones, dropping some. The table shows some 7,100 clones, with around 78% occurring only once. The TCR sequence derives from a human donor with non-small cell lung cancer. The V gene is TRBV30, the J gene TRBJ2-2; 9 nucleotides agree with TRBD1. Input material: uninvolved lung tissue not adjacent to the tumor. DNA of the CDR3: TGTGCCTGGAGCATACAGGGGGCGGCCACCGGGGAGCTGTTTTTT. This encodes CAWSIQGAATGELFF.